The TCR beta chain under discussion was sequenced for a study of blood T cell repertoires in COVID-19. This clone occurred many times. Other DNA sequences from this sample encode an identical CDR3 as well. The V gene's germline CDR1 is LNHDA and CDR2 SQIVND (reference sequence). Trimming pared 1 base from V and 4 bases from J, leaving 7 bases between. The CDR3 extends over 13 amino acids. The method was immunoSEQ multiplex PCR; TCRdb's version includes in-frame clones alone and lacks a portion of them. The sample gives 230,000 or so clones, approximately 83% of which show up once; about 3% is in the top ten.

The chain carries TRBV19 and TRBJ1-1; D is uncertain. The specimen sequenced was PBMCs or T cells enriched from blood (not recorded which). This clonotype originated in a man between 50 and 59 years old who had recovered from COVID-19. For the CDR3, the DNA is TGTGCCAGTAGTATAGGAACAGCCACTGAAGCTTTCTTT. Amino acids: CASSIGTATEAFF.